The 15 T cell receptor beta chains listed next were all sequenced from one sample in a study of OX40 agonist ivuxolimab in advanced cancers. TCRdb's copy holds only in-frame clones and misses some; the assay was immunoSEQ multiplex PCR. The sample yields some 19,000 clones, around 80% seen once. The source material was CD4+ or CD8+ T cells sorted from blood, sampled in a trial of the OX40 agonist ivuxolimab. Receptors originate from an adult with an advanced solid tumor such as melanoma, head and neck, liver or kidney cancer.

This clone has a single count. The rearrangement uses TRBV4-2 and TRBJ1-1, with D possibly TRBD1 on 6 matching bases. In germline, CDR1 is LGHNA, CDR2 YNFKEQ. There are 17 residues in the CDR3. The germline V and J ends were trimmed by 0 bases and 0 bases, with 14 bases remaining between them. CDR3 sequence (DNA): TGTGCCAGCAGCCAAGATGGGCAGGGGCCCATGAACACTGAAGCTTTCTTT. Amino acid sequence: CASSQDGQGPMNTEAFF.

This chain links TRBV7-9 with TRBJ1-2; unclear D gene. CDR3 length equals 10 residues. Deletions cut 5 bases from V and 7 bases from J, with 5 bases between. Germline V gene lookup returns CDR1 SEHNR and CDR2 FQNEAQ (reference sequence). The CDR3 DNA sequence: TGTGCCAGCAGCCTACTTGGCTACACCTTC. Translated: CASSLLGYTF.

This clone was picked up a small number of times. The J gene is TRBJ2-1, the V gene TRBV11-2; no definite D call. Trimming pared 5 bases from V and 12 bases from J, leaving 14 bases between. The CDR3 sequence is 12 residues long. Germline lookup yields CDR1 SGHAT and CDR2 FQNNGV. CDR3 nucleotide sequence: TGTGCCAGCAGCCATGGCACACAATGGCAGTTCTTC. It codes for CASSHGTQWQFF.

The chain joins TRBV19 to TRBJ2-3; D gene ambiguous. The CDR3 is 15 residues long. Germline-derived CDR1 and CDR2 are LNHDA and SQIVND (reference sequence). V lost 7 bases and J 3 bases, leaving 17 bases between the germline ends. The CDR3 nucleotides are TGTGCCAGTAAGATAACCGCCTTCGGTACAGATACGCAGTATTTT. Translating it yields CASKITAFGTDTQYF.

Comment on this clone: Sequence at one end of the junction differs from germline and may be a read error. This chain connects TRBV2 to TRBJ1-2; the match to TRBD1 covers 9 bases. Per germline, CDR1 SNHLY and CDR2 FYNNEI. This CDR3 region has 15 residues. CDR3 amino acids: CASREGTGTNYGYTF. CDR3 sequence (DNA): TGTGCCAGCAGGGAAGGGACAGGGACGAACTATGGCTACACCTTC.

The chain is built from TRBV5-1 and TRBJ2-1, with 8 bases matching TRBD1. Germline loops: CDR1 SGHRS, CDR2 YFSETQ. The CDR3 has 14 amino acids. J gave up 5 bases and V 5 bases, and 6 bases lay outside the gene matches. The CDR3 DNA sequence: TGCGCCAGCAGTGTTGGACAGGGAGACAATGAGCAGTTCTTC. It translates to CASSVGQGDNEQFF.

The V call is TRBV4-1, the J call TRBJ2-2; 9 bases map to TRBD1. The germline CDR1 and CDR2 sequences are MGHRA and YSYEKL. The CDR3 spans 16 residues. J lost 9 bases, V lost 0 bases, and 8 bases had no gene match. The DNA for the CDR3 is TGCGCCAGCAGCCAAGAAGAGGGACAGGGTGGCAGGGAGCTGTTTTTT. As protein: CASSQEEGQGGRELFF.

The V gene is TRBV9, the J gene TRBJ2-3; D is unresolved. Germline CDR1 reads SGDLS; CDR2 reads YYNGEE. The V and J ends lost 1 base and 5 bases respectively, with 8 bases between them. The CDR3 extends over 13 amino acids. CDR3 protein: CASSVLRRDTQYF. Here the CDR3 DNA reads TGTGCCAGCAGCGTATTAAGAAGAGATACGCAGTATTTT. The whole variable domain, filled in from reference TRBV9 and TRBJ2-3, reads DSGVTQTPKHLITATGQRVTLRCSPRSGDLSVYWYQQSLDQGLQFLIQYYNGEERAKGNILERFSAQQFPDLHSELNLSSLELGDSALYFCASSVLRRDTQYFGPGTRLTVL.

The chain carries TRBV5-5 and TRBJ2-6; 12 bases fit TRBD1. CDR1 is SGHKS, CDR2 YYEKEE, per germline (reference sequence). The CDR3 spans 18 residues. The V and J ends lost 4 bases and 0 bases, in that order; junction bases with no gene match: 5. The CDR3 region has the DNA TGTGCCAGCAGCCTCTGGGACAGGGGGCTCTCTGGGGCCAACGTCCTGACTTTC. It is translated as CASSLWDRGLSGANVLTF.

This clone has just one count. The chain couples TRBV7-9 to TRBJ2-5; D unresolved. V was trimmed by 5 bases and J by 1 base, leaving 11 bases between them. The CDR3 totals 14 residues. Germline CDR1 is SEHNR and CDR2 is FQNEAQ (reference sequence). CDR3 loop: CASSPAGAQETQYF. As DNA, the CDR3 is TGTGCCAGCAGCCCGGCAGGAGCCCAAGAGACCCAGTACTTC.

The chain uses TRBV28 and TRBJ2-7; perhaps TRBD2 as D (5 bases). CDR1 and CDR2 from the germline V gene are MDHEN and SYDVKM. V was pared by 3 bases and J by 0 bases, with 12 bases between. The CDR3 runs 15 residues. CDR3 sequence reads: CASSFPGLGSYEQYF. In nucleotides, the CDR3 is TGTGCCAGCAGTTTCCCGGGGTTGGGCTCCTACGAGCAGTACTTC.

This chain connects TRBV4-3 to TRBJ1-3; D is undetermined. Trimming left V 0 bases short and J 1 base short, with 16 bases between. The CDR3 is made up of 18 amino acids. The germline V gene encodes CDR1 LGHNA and CDR2 YSLEER. The CDR3 bases are TGCGCCAGCAGCCAAGATCGACTTCCCTCTTTTTCTGGAAACACCATATATTTT. It is translated as CASSQDRLPSFSGNTIYF.

The gene calls are TRBV30 and TRBJ2-6; TRBD1 is a possible D gene (5 bases). This CDR3 spans 13 amino acids. Germline V gene sequence: CDR1 GTSNPN, CDR2 SVGIG (reference sequence). CDR3 DNA sequence: TGTGGGCAGGGTGTGGCTGGGGCCAACGTCCTGACTTTC. Residues: CGQGVAGANVLTF.

The V gene is TRBV27, the J gene TRBJ1-2, with D possibly TRBD1 on 5 matching bases. V lost 8 bases to trimming and J lost 7 bases, with 17 bases between them. CDR3 length equals 13 residues. CDR1 and CDR2 from the germline V gene are MNHEY and SMNVEV (reference sequence). The CDR3 nucleotides read TGTGCCAGCTGGGACGAAGGACGGGGTGGCTACACCTTC. This codes for CASWDEGRGGYTF.

This clone was observed a few times. J is TRBJ1-5 and V is TRBV6-1; unclear D gene. Germline V gene sequence: CDR1 MNHNS, CDR2 SASEGT. CDR3 length: 13 residues. V was clipped by 3 bases and J by 7 bases, with 10 bases between them. CDR3 sequence (DNA): TGTGCCAGCAGTGATGGGGAGACCCAGCCCCAGCATTTT. Translated: CASSDGETQPQHF.